The entry that follows covers one T cell receptor beta chain sequence. The sample originates from a study of blood T cell repertoires in COVID-19. CDR1 MNHEY and CDR2 SMNVEV come from the germline V gene (reference sequence). The J segment lost 6 bases and the V segment lost 9 bases, leaving 9 bases of the junction unmatched. The CDR3 spans 13 residues. TCRdb's table, derived via immunoSEQ multiplex PCR, lists solely in-frame clones and lacks some. This sample has hundreds of thousands of clones, with about 88% found just once. The source of this sequence is a woman in her 70s with COVID-19, enrolled during active disease. The sample consisted of peripheral blood. The rearrangement uses TRBV27 and TRBJ1-2, with 8 bases aligning to TRBD1. CDR3 protein: CASSDRGSDGYTF. CDR3 DNA: TGTGCCAGTTCCGACAGGGGATCTGATGGCTACACCTTC.